The T cell receptor beta chain under discussion was sequenced for a study of T cell responses to AZD1222 COVID-19 vaccine. Study in general: Recipients boosted at about 4 weeks or about 12 weeks are pooled.

Using immunoSEQ multiplex PCR, the repertoire was profiled, and TCRdb retains in-frame clones only, with some absent. The sample shows roughly 120,000 clones, roughly 90% of them seen only once. General study points: Donors in the cohort were predominantly white British and more often female, and clonal diversity was possibly underestimated. Once two AZD1222 doses were given, Spike-specific TCR breadth and depth went up.

CDR1 and CDR2 from the germline V gene are KGHSH and LQKENI. The ends lost 3 bases at V and 0 bases at J; junction bases unmatched: 5. The CDR3 spans 16 residues. With respect to this clone: Its antigen is unknown.

This TCR came from an adult in good health. Sequenced material: peripheral blood, taken on day 0 of AZD1222 vaccination. This chain links TRBV18 with TRBJ2-3; 8 positions match TRBD2. The CDR3 nucleotides are TGTGCCAGCTCACCTCTTAGCGGGGCTAGCACAGATACGCAGTATTTT. It yields the protein CASSPLSGASTDTQYF.